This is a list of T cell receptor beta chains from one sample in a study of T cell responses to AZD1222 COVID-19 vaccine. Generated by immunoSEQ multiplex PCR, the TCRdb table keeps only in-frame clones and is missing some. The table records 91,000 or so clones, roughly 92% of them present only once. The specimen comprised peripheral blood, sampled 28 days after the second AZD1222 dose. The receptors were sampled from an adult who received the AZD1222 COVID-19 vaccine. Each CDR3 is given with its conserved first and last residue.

CDR3 protein: CAISAGLTNTGELFF; J gene: TRBJ2-2; V gene: TRBV10-3; CDR3 length: 15
CDR3 protein: CASSQQGTGLNGYTF; J gene: TRBJ1-2; V gene: TRBV4-3; CDR3 length: 15
CDR3 protein: CASSLEPSTEAFF; J gene: TRBJ1-1; V gene: TRBV7-2; CDR3 length: 13
CDR3 protein: CASSELRVYNYGYTF; J gene: TRBJ1-2; V gene: TRBV6-1; CDR3 length: 15
CDR3 protein: CASSLSWGSPLHF; J gene: TRBJ1-6; V gene: TRBV27; CDR3 length: 13
CDR3 protein: CAIASTGDSNQPQHF; J gene: TRBJ1-5; V gene: TRBV10-3; CDR3 length: 15
CDR3 protein: CAMGQGNYGYTF; J gene: TRBJ1-2; V gene: TRBV10-3; CDR3 length: 12
CDR3 protein: CSVDRGWGYTF; J gene: TRBJ1-2; V gene: TRBV29-1; CDR3 length: 11
CDR3 protein: CASSLVPDYNSPLHF; J gene: TRBJ1-6; V gene: TRBV7-2; CDR3 length: 15
CDR3 protein: CASSQEQGWRTGELFF; J gene: TRBJ2-2; V gene: TRBV4-1; CDR3 length: 16
CDR3 protein: CVRSQRGRSGYTF; J gene: TRBJ1-2; V gene: TRBV7-5; CDR3 length: 13
CDR3 protein: CSVDQTGTEAFF; J gene: TRBJ1-1; V gene: TRBV29-1; CDR3 length: 12
CDR3 protein: CASSEHLYRDTGYEQYF; J gene: TRBJ2-7; V gene: TRBV10-1; CDR3 length: 17
CDR3 protein: CASSLVAAYEQYF; J gene: TRBJ2-7; V gene: TRBV7-2; CDR3 length: 13
CDR3 protein: CASTDRGTGEQFF; J gene: TRBJ2-1; V gene: TRBV6-5; CDR3 length: 13
CDR3 protein: CASSTRTVVGAFF; J gene: TRBJ1-1; V gene: TRBV19; CDR3 length: 13
CDR3 protein: CASSFGQAGANVLTF; J gene: TRBJ2-6; V gene: TRBV5-4; CDR3 length: 15
CDR3 protein: CASSQDYREEQPQHF; J gene: TRBJ1-5; V gene: TRBV3-1/TRBV3-2; CDR3 length: 15
CDR3 protein: CASSARQGARTGELFF; J gene: TRBJ2-2; V gene: TRBV4-2; CDR3 length: 16
CDR3 protein: CASSPDRGHTEAFF; J gene: TRBJ1-1; V gene: TRBV6-5; CDR3 length: 14
CDR3 protein: CASSHYSNQPQHF; J gene: TRBJ1-5; V gene: TRBV4-2; CDR3 length: 13
CDR3 protein: CASGSRDSYEQYF; J gene: TRBJ2-7; V gene: TRBV5-1; CDR3 length: 13
CDR3 protein: CASMRTDNSPLHF; J gene: TRBJ1-6; V gene: TRBV6-5; CDR3 length: 13
CDR3 protein: CASRSGAQPQHF; J gene: TRBJ1-5; V gene: TRBV28; CDR3 length: 12
CDR3 protein: CASSLSGNYGYTF; J gene: TRBJ1-2; V gene: TRBV5-6; CDR3 length: 13
CDR3 protein: CASSPAGRADEKLFF; J gene: TRBJ1-4; V gene: TRBV18; CDR3 length: 15
CDR3 protein: CAISIKDTRGDNQPQHF; J gene: TRBJ1-5; V gene: TRBV10-3; CDR3 length: 17
CDR3 protein: CASSASGGETQYF; J gene: TRBJ2-5; V gene: TRBV5-1; CDR3 length: 13
CDR3 protein: CASSALGHRSASYNSPLHF; J gene: TRBJ1-6; V gene: TRBV6-1; CDR3 length: 19
CDR3 protein: CASKSSGALTEAFF; J gene: TRBJ1-1; V gene: TRBV19; CDR3 length: 14
CDR3 protein: CASSLVLRDNEQFF; J gene: TRBJ2-1; V gene: TRBV11-2; CDR3 length: 14
CDR3 protein: CASSQDRTAYEQYF; J gene: TRBJ2-7; V gene: TRBV14; CDR3 length: 14
CDR3 protein: CASSVNGGGYYEQYF; J gene: TRBJ2-7; V gene: TRBV27; CDR3 length: 15
CDR3 protein: CASSLRDSANTEAFF; J gene: TRBJ1-1; V gene: TRBV4-1; CDR3 length: 15
CDR3 protein: CASSLDGGSTEAFF; J gene: TRBJ1-1; V gene: TRBV7-9; CDR3 length: 14
CDR3 protein: CASSQAAGQPQHF; J gene: TRBJ1-5; V gene: TRBV3-1/TRBV3-2; CDR3 length: 13
CDR3 protein: CASSYSGTNTEAFF; J gene: TRBJ1-1; V gene: TRBV6-6; CDR3 length: 14
CDR3 protein: CASSFEGGATDTQYF; J gene: TRBJ2-3; V gene: TRBV11-3; CDR3 length: 15
CDR3 protein: CASRATGNGNTIYF; J gene: TRBJ1-3; V gene: TRBV7-2; CDR3 length: 14
CDR3 protein: CASSTPTNNSPLHF; J gene: TRBJ1-6; V gene: TRBV6-2/TRBV6-3; CDR3 length: 14
CDR3 protein: CASRRQGNSYNEQFF; J gene: TRBJ2-1; V gene: TRBV5-8; CDR3 length: 15
CDR3 protein: CASSARWGASTDTQYF; J gene: TRBJ2-3; V gene: TRBV7-8; CDR3 length: 16
CDR3 protein: CASSQVGTRRRGNTIYF; J gene: TRBJ1-3; V gene: TRBV4-2; CDR3 length: 17
CDR3 protein: CASSQATEAFF; J gene: TRBJ1-1; V gene: TRBV11-2; CDR3 length: 11
CDR3 protein: CASSQVRAYEQYF; J gene: TRBJ2-7; V gene: TRBV14; CDR3 length: 13
CDR3 protein: CASSQAGTGGSGANVLTF; J gene: TRBJ2-6; V gene: TRBV4-3; CDR3 length: 18
CDR3 protein: CASSYRAGYSNQPQHF; J gene: TRBJ1-5; V gene: TRBV6-2/TRBV6-3; CDR3 length: 16
CDR3 protein: CACHDYQETQYF; J gene: TRBJ2-5; V gene: TRBV30; CDR3 length: 12
CDR3 protein: CASSPEGASYTF; J gene: TRBJ1-2; V gene: TRBV18; CDR3 length: 12
CDR3 protein: CASSYVGTGGSYTF; J gene: TRBJ1-2; V gene: TRBV6-5; CDR3 length: 14
CDR3 protein: CASSSGGFYNEQFF; J gene: TRBJ2-1; V gene: TRBV25-1; CDR3 length: 14
CDR3 protein: CAWGYDEQYF; J gene: TRBJ2-7; V gene: TRBV30; CDR3 length: 10
CDR3 protein: CASSLTTSHSADTQYF; J gene: TRBJ2-3; V gene: TRBV5-1; CDR3 length: 16
CDR3 protein: CASRLELVTNTEAFF; J gene: TRBJ1-1; V gene: TRBV12-2; CDR3 length: 15
CDR3 protein: CASSVGNRADTQYF; J gene: TRBJ2-3; V gene: TRBV9; CDR3 length: 14